These 3 T cell receptor beta chains share one sample of origin, sequenced in a study of a mutant IDH1 vaccine in newly diagnosed glioma. Method: immunoSEQ multiplex PCR; TCRdb's copy keeps in-frame clones and lacks some. The repertoire includes 26,000 or so clones, roughly 80% of them detected once, and under 20% sits in the top ten. Documented time point: week 23, last vaccination. Mutant IDH1 20-mer peptide, at 300 ug, made up each vaccine dose, with topical imiquimod. For these TCRs, the target antigens are not known. Here the sequenced sample was PBMCs, taken from a glioma patient whose treatment included an IDH1 peptide vaccine. The receptors stem from a woman in her twenties or thirties with glioma.

The chain links TRBV5-1 to TRBJ2-5; tentative D call: TRBD2 (6 bases). The CDR3 loop spans 11 amino acids. Germline V gene sequence: CDR1 SGHRS, CDR2 YFSETQ. V lost 4 bases, J lost 5 bases, and 6 bases lay in between. DNA for the CDR3: TGCGCCAGCAGCGGGGGGGAGACCCAGTACTTC. This sequence encodes CASSGGETQYF. The whole variable domain, filled in from reference TRBV5-1 and TRBJ2-5, reads KAGVTQTPRYLIKTRGQQVTLSCSPISGHRSVSWYQQTPGQGLQFLFEYFSETQRNKGNFPGRFSGRQFSNSRSEMNVSTLELGDSALYLCASSGGETQYFGPGTRLLVL.

This chain links TRBV6-6 with TRBJ2-2; D remains unclear. The CDR3 sequence is 13 residues long. V shed 2 bases and J shed 8 bases, with 9 bases lying between them. Germline CDR1 is MNHNY and CDR2 is SVGAGI (reference sequence). The CDR3 reads CASSYPGRGELFF. CDR3 bases: TGTGCCAGCAGTTACCCCGGCCGGGGGGAGCTGTTTTTT.

This chain joins TRBV9 and TRBJ1-2, with 7 bases matching TRBD1. The CDR3 contains 15 residues. Germline CDR1 SGDLS, CDR2 YYNGEE. Losses at the gene ends were 3 bases for V and 0 bases for J; bases not matched to a gene: 5. The CDR3 DNA reads TGTGCCAGCAGCGAGTGGGACAGCCCTAACTATGGCTACACCTTC. This codes for CASSEWDSPNYGYTF.